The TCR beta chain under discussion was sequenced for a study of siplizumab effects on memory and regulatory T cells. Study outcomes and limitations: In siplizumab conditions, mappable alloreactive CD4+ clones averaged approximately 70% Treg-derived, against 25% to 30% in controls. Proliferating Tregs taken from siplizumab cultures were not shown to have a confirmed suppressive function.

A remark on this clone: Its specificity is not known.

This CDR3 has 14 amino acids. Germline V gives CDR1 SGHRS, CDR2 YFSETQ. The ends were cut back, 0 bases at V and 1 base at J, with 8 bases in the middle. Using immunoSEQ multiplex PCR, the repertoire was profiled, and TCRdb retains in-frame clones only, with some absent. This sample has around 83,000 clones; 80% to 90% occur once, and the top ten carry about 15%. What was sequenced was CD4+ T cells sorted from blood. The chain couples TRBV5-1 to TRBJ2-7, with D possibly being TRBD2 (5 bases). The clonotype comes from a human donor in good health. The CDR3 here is CASSLGTLSYEQYF. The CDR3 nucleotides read TGCGCCAGCAGCTTGGGGACTCTATCCTACGAGCAGTACTTC.